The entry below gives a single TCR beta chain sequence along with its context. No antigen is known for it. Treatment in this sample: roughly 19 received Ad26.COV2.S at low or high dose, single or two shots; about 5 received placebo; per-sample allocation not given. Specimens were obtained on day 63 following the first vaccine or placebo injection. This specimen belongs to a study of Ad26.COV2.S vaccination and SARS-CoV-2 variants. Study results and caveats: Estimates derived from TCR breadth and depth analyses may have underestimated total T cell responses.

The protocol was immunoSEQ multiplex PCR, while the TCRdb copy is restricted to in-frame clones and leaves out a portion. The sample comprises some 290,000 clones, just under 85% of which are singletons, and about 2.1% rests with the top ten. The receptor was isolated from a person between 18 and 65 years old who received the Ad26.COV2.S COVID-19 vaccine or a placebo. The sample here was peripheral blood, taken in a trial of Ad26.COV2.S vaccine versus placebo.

The CDR3 here is CASSFQGSGNQPQHF. CDR3 in DNA: TGTGCCAGCAGTTTTCAGGGGTCTGGCAATCAGCCCCAGCATTTT. The chain links TRBV27 to TRBJ1-5, with D possibly matching TRBD1 (6 bases). The CDR3 sequence is 15 residues long. V was trimmed by 3 bases and J by 2 bases, leaving 11 bases between them. CDR1 is MNHEY and CDR2 is SMNVEV in the germline V gene (reference sequence).